These T cell receptor beta chains were read from a single sample in a study of cytomegalovirus exposure and HLA in healthy donors. Method: immunoSEQ multiplex PCR; TCRdb's copy keeps in-frame clones and lacks some. The table lists 150,000 to 200,000 clones, roughly 77% of them singletons. The sequenced sample was PBMCs. The source is a man under 40 in good health and CMV-seropositive. Both conserved end residues are part of each CDR3. The D gene is left open where the match is weak. Clone size is given for some rows only: seen once, a few or many times, or a class if the clone is expanded.

v_gene	d_gene	j_gene	abundance	CDR3nt	CDR3aa
TRBV5-4	TRBD1	TRBJ2-2	-	TGTGCCAGCAGCACGGGACAGGGGGCGGTCGGGGAGCTGTTTTTT	CASSTGQGAVGELFF
TRBV4-1	-	TRBJ2-7	-	TGCGCCAGCAGCCTTCTCGGACTAAAAGACGAGCAGTACTTC	CASSLLGLKDEQYF
TRBV6-1	TRBD1	TRBJ1-5	-	TGTGCCAGCAGTCAAGGAGGGGGCGTTCAGCCCCAGCATTTT	CASSQGGGVQPQHF
TRBV7-6	-	TRBJ2-7	-	TGTGCCAGCAGCTTAGGCGGACTAAACGAGCAGTACTTC	CASSLGGLNEQYF
TRBV19	-	TRBJ1-4	-	TGTGCCAGTAGTATCGTGGGGGCAGCAACTAATGAAAAACTGTTTTTT	CASSIVGAATNEKLFF
TRBV19	-	TRBJ2-4	-	TGTGCCAGTAGTGAAGGACAGAAGTCTCAGTACTTC	CASSEGQKSQYF
TRBV5-4	-	TRBJ2-6	few	TGTGCCAGCAGCTTAAGGGAGGCTGGGGCCAACGTCCTGACTTTC	CASSLREAGANVLTF
TRBV7-6	TRBD2	TRBJ2-3	-	TGTGCCAGCAGCTTAATTCTAGCGGGGGACACAGATACGCAGTATTTT	CASSLILAGDTDTQYF
TRBV29-1	-	TRBJ2-1	-	TGCAGCGTTGCGTTCCTCTCCTACAATGAGCAGTTCTTC	CSVAFLSYNEQFF
TRBV2	-	TRBJ2-7	-	TGTGCCAGCAATCACAGGCTCACCGAGCAGTACTTC	CASNHRLTEQYF
TRBV11-2	-	TRBJ1-1	-	TGTGCCAGCAGCGCGGCACAGGGATCTGAAGCTTTCTTT	CASSAAQGSEAFF
TRBV6-6	TRBD1	TRBJ1-6	few	TGTGCCAGCAGTTGGACAGGGGGCGCCTATAATTCACCCCTCCACTTT	CASSWTGGAYNSPLHF
TRBV13	TRBD1	TRBJ1-6	-	TGTGCCAGCAGCGAGGGACAGAATTCACCCCTCCACTTT	CASSEGQNSPLHF
TRBV18	-	TRBJ1-6	-	TGTGCCAGCTCACCAGCAGTGGAGTCACCCCTCCACTTT	CASSPAVESPLHF
TRBV5-1	TRBD2	TRBJ2-5	-	TGCGCCAGCAGCTTGGTGATGACTAGCGGGGGGGCCGTCCAGGAGACCCAGTACTTC	CASSLVMTSGGAVQETQYF
TRBV6-5	-	TRBJ2-3	-	TGTGCCAGCAGGCCGGCGGCTGGGTCAGATACGCAGTATTTT	CASRPAAGSDTQYF
TRBV5-1	TRBD1	TRBJ2-1	-	TGCGCCAGCAGCGACAGGGGTTGGGAAAATGAGCAGTTCTTC	CASSDRGWENEQFF
TRBV6-1	-	TRBJ1-5	-	TGTGCCAGCACTCTGGGCGGGGCCGGTCAGCCCCAGCATTTT	CASTLGGAGQPQHF
TRBV6-5	TRBD1	TRBJ1-6	-	TGTGCCAGCAGTTACTCCGGACAGGGGGGTGATTCACCCCTCCACTTT	CASSYSGQGGDSPLHF
TRBV29-1	-	TRBJ1-1	-	TGCAGCGTTCGGGGAGGCGGCACTGAAGCTTTCTTT	CSVRGGGTEAFF
TRBV2	-	TRBJ1-3	-	TGTGCCAGTCTACAGGACTCTGGAAACACCATATATTTT	CASLQDSGNTIYF
TRBV4-1	TRBD1	TRBJ2-1	few	TGCGCCAGCAGCCAAACCGGGGACAGGGGGCGAAATGAGCAGTTCTTC	CASSQTGDRGRNEQFF
TRBV9	-	TRBJ2-5	-	TGTGCCAGCAGCGTAGACAATCGGGTAAGAGAGACCCAGTACTTC	CASSVDNRVRETQYF
TRBV28	-	TRBJ2-7	-	TGTGCCAGCAGGGGTTTACAGGGTCCCCACGAGCAGTACTTC	CASRGLQGPHEQYF
TRBV7-9	-	TRBJ2-6	-	TGTGCCAGCAGACACACAGGGATTGGGGCCAACGTCCTGACTTTC	CASRHTGIGANVLTF
TRBV5-1	TRBD2	TRBJ2-1	once	TGCGCCAGCAGCTTGCGTCAGGGAGGGGACAATGAGCAGTTCTTC	CASSLRQGGDNEQFF
TRBV4-1	TRBD1	TRBJ1-4	-	TGCGCCAGTAGCAGGACAGGGGGGGAAAAACTGTTTTTT	CASSRTGGEKLFF
TRBV5-8	-	TRBJ1-3	-	TGTGTCTCAGGCTACTCTGGAAACACCATATATTTT	CVSGYSGNTIYF
TRBV2	-	TRBJ1-1	-	TGTGCCAGCAGTGAAGTGGGGGCCACGAACACTGAAGCTTTCTTT	CASSEVGATNTEAFF
TRBV27	TRBD2	TRBJ2-5	-	TGTGCCAGCAGTTTATCTGGCGGGGGGCGAGAGACCCAGTACTTC	CASSLSGGGRETQYF
TRBV7-9	TRBD2	TRBJ2-7	-	TGTGCCAGCAGCTTAGTTAGCGGGGGTGTCAACGAGCAGTACTTC	CASSLVSGGVNEQYF
TRBV5-1	TRBD1	TRBJ1-6	-	TGCGCCAGCAGCTTGGGACAGGGTCTGAATTCACCCCTCCACTTT	CASSLGQGLNSPLHF
TRBV18	TRBD1	TRBJ1-1	-	TGTGCCAGCTCCCTCCCCGGGACAGGGGCCACTGAAGCTTTCTTT	CASSLPGTGATEAFF
TRBV9	TRBD2	TRBJ2-5	-	TGTGCCAGCAGCCCTGGACTAGCGGGGGAAGAGACCCAGTACTTC	CASSPGLAGEETQYF
TRBV9	TRBD1	TRBJ2-5	-	TGTGCCAGCAGCGTAGGGACAGGGCGATCGGAGACCCAGTACTTC	CASSVGTGRSETQYF
TRBV2	-	TRBJ1-1	-	TGTGCCAGCACTGGGGGGGGTGCTGAAGCTTTCTTT	CASTGGGAEAFF
TRBV6-1	-	TRBJ2-2	-	TGTGCCAGCAGTGAACGAGTGGTCGGGGAGCTGTTTTTT	CASSERVVGELFF
TRBV4-1	-	TRBJ2-7	-	TGCGCCAGCAGCCAAGTTGGTAAGCGCGAGCAGTACTTC	CASSQVGKREQYF
TRBV23-1	-	TRBJ2-2	-	TGCGCCAGCAGTACCCAGCAGGGTAAAAGGGCCGGGGAGCTGTTTTTT	CASSTQQGKRAGELFF
TRBV2	TRBD1	TRBJ1-6	few	TGTGCCAGCAGAGGGGACAGGCAGACCTATAATTCACCCCTCCACTTT	CASRGDRQTYNSPLHF
TRBV19	TRBD1	TRBJ1-2	-	TGTGCCAGTAGTATTATGGGACAGGGGGCTGTTACCTATGGCTACACCTTC	CASSIMGQGAVTYGYTF
TRBV27	TRBD1	TRBJ1-1	-	TGTGCCAGCAAGGACAGGGGGCTCGGAGCTTTCTTT	CASKDRGLGAFF
TRBV13	TRBD1	TRBJ2-7	-	TGTGCCAGCAGCTTGGGGGGCGGGACAGGGTTCAACGAGCAGTACTTC	CASSLGGGTGFNEQYF
TRBV2	-	TRBJ1-4	few	TGTGCCAGCAGGAGGGTGCTTAATGAAAAACTGTTTTTT	CASRRVLNEKLFF